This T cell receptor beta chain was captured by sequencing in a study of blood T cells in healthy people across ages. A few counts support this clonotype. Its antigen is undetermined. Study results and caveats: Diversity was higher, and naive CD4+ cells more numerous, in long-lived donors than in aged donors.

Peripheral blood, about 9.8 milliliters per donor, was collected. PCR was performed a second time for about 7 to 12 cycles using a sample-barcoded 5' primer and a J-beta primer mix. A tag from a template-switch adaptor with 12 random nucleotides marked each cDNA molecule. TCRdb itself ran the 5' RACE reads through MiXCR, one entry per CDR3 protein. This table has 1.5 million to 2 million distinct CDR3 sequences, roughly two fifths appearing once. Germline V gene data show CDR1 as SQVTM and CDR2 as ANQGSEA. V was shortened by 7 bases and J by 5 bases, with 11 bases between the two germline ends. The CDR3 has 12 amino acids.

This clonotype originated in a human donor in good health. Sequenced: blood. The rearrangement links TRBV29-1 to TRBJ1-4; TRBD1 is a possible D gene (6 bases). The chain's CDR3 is CSGGQGNEKLFF. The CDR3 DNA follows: TGCAGCGGGGGACAAGGAAATGAAAAACTGTTTTTT. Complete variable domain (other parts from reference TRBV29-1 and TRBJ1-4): SAVISQKPSRDICQRGTSLTIQCQVDSQVTMMFWYRQQPGQSLTLIATANQGSEATYESGFVIDKFPISRPNLTFSTLTVSNMSPEDSSIYLCSGGQGNEKLFFGSGTQLSVL.